The 12 T cell receptor beta chains below were found in one sample sequenced in a study of T-cell reconstitution after alpha-beta-depleted transplantation in children. Preparation of the TCRbeta library involved a method that used unique molecular identifiers. In TCRdb, the PCR reads were re-called with MiXCR into one record per CDR3 protein. The sample has around 96,000 distinct CDR3 sequences, 9% to 15% seen once; the top ten hold approximately 15%. The sample consisted of PBMCs from the stem cell graft donor, taken from the stem cell graft. The receptors derive from a human donor who donated a stem cell graft to a child with inherited bone marrow failure.

The chain combines TRBV9 with TRBJ2-7; D remains unclear. The germline V gene has CDR1 SGDLS and CDR2 YYNGEE. The CDR3 is made up of 13 amino acids. V gave up 0 bases and J gave up 7 bases, with 11 bases separating them. The CDR3 DNA reads as TGTGCCAGCAGCGTAGAAGGGATCGGGGAGCAGTACTTC. Translation: CASSVEGIGEQYF.

This clonotype was picked up many times. The chain combines TRBV7-3 with TRBJ2-7; D is tentatively TRBD1 or TRBD2 (5 bases each). Trimming took 5 bases from V and 4 from J, leaving 12 bases between them. Germline assignment: CDR1 SGHTA and CDR2 FQGTGA. The CDR3 sequence is 13 residues long. This CDR3 reads CASSPGPLYEQYF. DNA for the CDR3: TGTGCCAGCAGCCCGGGACCATTGTACGAGCAGTACTTC.

A few counts support this clonotype. V is TRBV4-2 and J is TRBJ2-1, with D possibly matching TRBD2 (6 bases). CDR1 is LGHNA, CDR2 YNFKEQ, per germline. The V end was cut by 4 bases, the J end by 12 bases, with 25 bases between. The CDR3 spans 16 residues. The CDR3 sequence is CASSPGGVGVPGVQFF. The CDR3 DNA is TGTGCCAGCAGCCCGGGCGGGGTGGGGGTCCCGGGAGTGCAGTTCTTC.

This clonotype was found many times. V usage is TRBV20-1 and J usage is TRBJ2-4; no firm D call. V lost 3 bases to trimming and J lost 1 base, with 7 bases between them. CDR3 size: 13 residues. The germline gives CDR1 DFQATT, CDR2 SNEGSKA (reference sequence). The CDR3 reads CSASTGAKNIQYF. The CDR3 DNA reads TGCAGTGCTAGTACCGGGGCCAAAAACATTCAGTACTTC.

This chain links TRBV20-1 with TRBJ1-1; maybe TRBD1 (6 bases). V lost 5 bases, J lost 11 bases, and 12 bases lay in between. This CDR3 is built from 10 residues. Germline V gene data show CDR1 as DFQATT and CDR2 as SNEGSKA (reference sequence). The chain's CDR3 is CSAAQGGAFF. For the CDR3, the DNA is TGCAGTGCTGCCCAAGGGGGGGCTTTCTTT.

CDR3 in amino acids: CASSSSGMEETQYF. CDR3 in DNA: TGTGCCAGCAGTTCCTCCGGGATGGAAGAGACCCAGTACTTC. V and J are TRBV6-2 or TRBV6-3 and TRBJ2-5; maybe TRBD2 (5 bases). V lost 4 bases, J lost 3 bases, and 12 bases lay in between. Germline CDR1 and CDR2: MNHEY and SVGEGT. The CDR3 sequence is 14 residues long.

This clonotype occurred many times. The CDR3: CASSLAGKTYEQYF. Written as DNA, the CDR3 is TGTGCCAGCAGCTTAGCAGGGAAAACCTACGAGCAGTACTTC. This chain uses TRBV7-2 with TRBJ2-7; D call uncertain. CDR1 is SGHTA and CDR2 is FQGNSA in the germline V gene. Trimming shortened V by 0 bases and J by 2 bases, and 8 bases separated the two germline ends. CDR3 size: 14 residues.

The DNA for the CDR3 is TGTGCCAGCAGTTACTCAAGGGAGCGCCCTGGGACAGAGCAGTTCTTC. Its protein product is CASSYSRERPGTEQFF. This rearrangement joins TRBV6-2 or TRBV6-3 to TRBJ2-1; perhaps TRBD1 as D (6 bases). V was shortened by 0 bases and J by 10 bases, with 19 bases between the two germline ends. The CDR3 is 16 residues long. CDR1 and CDR2 from the germline V gene are MNHEY and SVGEGT.

The table lists this clonotype with many counts. The V call is TRBV4-3, the J call TRBJ1-5; 8 nucleotides align to TRBD1. V shed 0 bases, J shed 4 bases, and the junction held 2 bases outside the gene matches. Germline lookup yields CDR1 LGHNA and CDR2 YSLEER. The CDR3 consists of 15 residues. CDR3 protein: CASSQDRGLNQPQHF. The CDR3 DNA sequence: TGCGCCAGCAGCCAAGACAGGGGGCTTAATCAGCCCCAGCATTTT.

J is TRBJ2-1 and V is TRBV7-6; 8 nucleotides agree with TRBD1. Losses at the gene ends were 4 bases for V and 0 bases for J; bases not matched to a gene: 2. This CDR3 has 15 residues. Germline-derived CDR1 and CDR2 are SGHVS and FNYEAQ. The CDR3 sequence: CASSSDRGSYNEQFF. The DNA of the CDR3 is TGTGCCAGCAGCTCAGACAGGGGCTCCTACAATGAGCAGTTCTTC.

This clonotype was counted only a few times. This chain connects TRBV6-2 or TRBV6-3 to TRBJ2-5, with D tentatively TRBD2 (6 bases). Germline CDR1 reads MNHEY; CDR2 reads SVGEGT. The CDR3 runs 17 residues. The ends were cut back, 0 bases at V and 4 bases at J, with 18 bases in the middle. DNA for the CDR3: TGTGCCAGCAGTTACTCGAGGTCTAGCGCCGGTGGAGAGACCCAGTACTTC. It codes for CASSYSRSSAGGETQYF.

This clonotype was seen at least ten times. The chain is built from TRBV7-3 and TRBJ2-7; D gene uncertain. Looked up from germline, CDR1 is SGHTA and CDR2 is FQGTGA. The CDR3 consists of 13 residues. The V end lost 2 bases, the J end lost 6 bases, and 11 bases lay between the germline ends. For the CDR3, the DNA is TGTGCCAGCAGCTTATCACAGAGTGGCGAGCAGTACTTC. Amino acids: CASSLSQSGEQYF.